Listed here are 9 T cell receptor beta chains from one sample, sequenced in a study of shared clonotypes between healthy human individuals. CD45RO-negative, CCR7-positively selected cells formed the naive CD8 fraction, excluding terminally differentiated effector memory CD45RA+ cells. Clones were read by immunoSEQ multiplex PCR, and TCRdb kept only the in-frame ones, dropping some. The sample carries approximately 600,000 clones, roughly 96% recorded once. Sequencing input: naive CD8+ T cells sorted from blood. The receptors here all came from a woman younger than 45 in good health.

The CDR3 DNA reads as TGTGCCAGCAGCCTCACGACTAGCGGGAGGGGGCACGAGCAGTACTTC. Translation: CASSLTTSGRGHEQYF. The genes are TRBV7-2 and TRBJ2-7; 14 bases map to TRBD2. The V gene end was trimmed by 5 bases and the J gene end by 5 bases; junction bases not matched to a gene: 8. Per the germline V gene, CDR1 is SGHTA and CDR2 is FQGNSA. The CDR3 is 16 residues long.

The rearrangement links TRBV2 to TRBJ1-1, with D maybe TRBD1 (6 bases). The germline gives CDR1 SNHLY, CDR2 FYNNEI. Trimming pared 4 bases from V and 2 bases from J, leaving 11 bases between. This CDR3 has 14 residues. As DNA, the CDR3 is TGTGCCAGCAGTGGGGCGGGGGCTAACACTGAAGCTTTCTTT. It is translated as CASSGAGANTEAFF.

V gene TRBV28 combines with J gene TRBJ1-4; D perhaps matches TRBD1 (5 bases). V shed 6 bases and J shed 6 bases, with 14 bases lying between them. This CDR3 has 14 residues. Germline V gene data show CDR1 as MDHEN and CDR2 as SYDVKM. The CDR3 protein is CASRRQGRDEKLFF. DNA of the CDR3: TGTGCCAGCAGAAGGCAGGGTCGAGATGAAAAACTGTTTTTT.

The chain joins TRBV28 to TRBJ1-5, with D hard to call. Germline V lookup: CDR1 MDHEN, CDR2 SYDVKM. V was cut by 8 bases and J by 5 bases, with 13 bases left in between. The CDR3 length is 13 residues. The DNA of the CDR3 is TGTGCCAGCTGCCCGTTGGGAGATCAGCCCCAGCATTTT. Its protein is CASCPLGDQPQHF.

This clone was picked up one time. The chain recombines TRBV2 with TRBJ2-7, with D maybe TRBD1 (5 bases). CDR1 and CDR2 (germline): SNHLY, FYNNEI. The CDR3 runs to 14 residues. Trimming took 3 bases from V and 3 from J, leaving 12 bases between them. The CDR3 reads CASSDSSGNYEQYF. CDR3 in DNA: TGTGCCAGCAGTGATTCGTCAGGGAACTACGAGCAGTACTTC.

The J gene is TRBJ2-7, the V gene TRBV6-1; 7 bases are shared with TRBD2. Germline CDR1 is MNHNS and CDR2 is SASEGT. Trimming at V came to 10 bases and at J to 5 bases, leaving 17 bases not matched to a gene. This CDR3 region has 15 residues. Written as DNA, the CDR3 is TGTGCCATCACCCGGGGGAGGGCTCGGGTCCACGAGCAGTACTTC. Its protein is CAITRGRARVHEQYF.

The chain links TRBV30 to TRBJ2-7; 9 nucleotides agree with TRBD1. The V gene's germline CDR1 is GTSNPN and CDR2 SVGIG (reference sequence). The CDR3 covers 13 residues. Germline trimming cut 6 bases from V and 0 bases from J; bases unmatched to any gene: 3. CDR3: CACWDRDSYEQYF. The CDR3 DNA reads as TGTGCCTGTTGGGACAGGGACTCCTACGAGCAGTACTTC.

The CDR3 DNA reads as TGCGCCAGCAGCCAAGAAGGTAGGGAAGTAGATACGCAGTATTTT. This translates into CASSQEGREVDTQYF. The chain joins TRBV4-1 to TRBJ2-3; D not resolved. The CDR3 has 15 residues. Germline V CDR1 and CDR2: MGHRA, YSYEKL. Trimming left V 0 bases short and J 5 bases short, with 12 bases between.

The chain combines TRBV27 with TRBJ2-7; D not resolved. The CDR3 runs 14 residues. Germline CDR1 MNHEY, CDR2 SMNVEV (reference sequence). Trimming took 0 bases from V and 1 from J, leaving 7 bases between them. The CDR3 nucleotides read TGTGCCAGCAGTTTATCCCTCCAATCCTACGAGCAGTACTTC. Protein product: CASSLSLQSYEQYF.